The present T cell receptor beta chain was sequenced within a study of blood T cell repertoires in COVID-19. Study as a whole: Donors in the United States, Italy and Spain gave samples during acute or convalescent COVID-19. PBMCs, B-cell-depleted T cells, or T cells provided the cDNA or gDNA that made up the material.

The authors' processing: Amplification of reference gene primers was used by the study to estimate nucleated cell counts. TCRdb's copy holds only in-frame clones and misses some; the assay was immunoSEQ multiplex PCR. V and J calls and clone size come straight from that table; D and trimming were deduced from the DNA. This table has around 250,000 clones, 70% to 90% appearing once. Trimming at V came to 5 bases and at J to 2 bases, leaving 4 bases not matched to a gene. Germline CDR1 SGHTA, CDR2 FQGNSA. The CDR3 has 14 amino acids. With respect to this clone: Other DNA variants within this sample encode the same CDR3.

This chain connects TRBV7-2 to TRBJ1-2; 8 bases are shared with TRBD1. The specimen sequenced was PBMCs or T cells enriched from blood (not recorded which). This TCR came from a woman aged 45 to 65 who had recovered from COVID-19. The CDR3 DNA is TGTGCCAGCAGCCCATGGACAGGGAACTATGGCTACACCTTC. Translation gives CASSPWTGNYGYTF.